This note documents a single T cell receptor beta chain sequence. Germline V lookup: CDR1 LNHDA, CDR2 SQIVND (reference sequence). The CDR3 has 14 residues. V lost 6 bases and J lost 5, with 14 bases in between. Original analysis: Amplification from reference gene primers served as the basis for estimated nucleated cell counts. Sequenced by immunoSEQ multiplex PCR; TCRdb stores in-frame clones only, minus some. The DNA was the basis for D and trimming; V, J and clone size are from that table. Of over 150,000 clones in the sample, roughly 80% were seen once. The data were obtained in a study of blood T cell repertoires in COVID-19. As for the study in general: The origin of the acute and convalescent COVID-19 samples was the United States, Italy and Spain.

The chain has TRBV19 and TRBJ2-1, with D unclear. The source of this sequence is a man aged 18 to 30 with active or convalescent COVID-19. Sequencing input: peripheral blood. CDR3 in DNA: TGTGCCAGTAGCCAGTCAGGCCGGAACAATGAGCAGTTCTTC. It translates to CASSQSGRNNEQFF.